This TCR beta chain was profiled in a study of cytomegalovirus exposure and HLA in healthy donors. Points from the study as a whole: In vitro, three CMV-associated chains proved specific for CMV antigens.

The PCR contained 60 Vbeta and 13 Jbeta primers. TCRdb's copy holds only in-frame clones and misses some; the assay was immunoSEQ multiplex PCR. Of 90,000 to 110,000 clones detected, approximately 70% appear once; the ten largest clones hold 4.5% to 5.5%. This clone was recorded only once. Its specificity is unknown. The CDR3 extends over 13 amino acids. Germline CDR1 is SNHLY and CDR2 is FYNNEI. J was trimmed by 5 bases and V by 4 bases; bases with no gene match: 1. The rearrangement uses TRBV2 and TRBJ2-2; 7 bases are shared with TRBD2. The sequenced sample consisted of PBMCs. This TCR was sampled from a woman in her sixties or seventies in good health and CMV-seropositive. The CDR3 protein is CASSGGGTGELFF. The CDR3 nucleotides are TGTGCCAGCAGTGGGGGGGGGACCGGGGAGCTGTTTTTT.